This record looks at one T cell receptor (beta chain) sequence and its context. As yet, its antigen is unknown. The data are from a study of graft-versus-host responses after intestinal transplantation. Study-wide background: Every transplant recipient was induced with anti-thymocyte globulin, then maintained on tacrolimus and steroids for roughly 3 years. Findings and limits, study-wide: Among circulating GvH clones, peak levels were associated with early post-transplant declines in HvG clones. When patients had graft-donor T cell macrochimerism, their allografts held high graft-versus-host to host-versus-graft clonal ratios.

The method was immunoSEQ multiplex PCR; TCRdb's version includes in-frame clones alone and lacks a portion of them. The sample includes approximately 89,000 clones, 80% to 95% of them seen just once. The CDR3 loop spans 15 amino acids. The V and J ends lost 1 base and 2 bases respectively, with 12 bases between them. CDR1 and CDR2 from the germline V gene are LGHNA and YNFKEQ. The TCR was taken from a human donor who was the organ donor for an intestinal transplant. The rearrangement joins TRBV4-2 to TRBJ2-7, with D perhaps TRBD2 (6 bases). Specimen: unstimulated CD8+ T cells sorted from spleen or lymph node cells, collected before transplant. The CDR3: CASSQGAGGTYEQYF. In DNA form, the CDR3 reads TGTGCCAGCAGCCAAGGAGCGGGCGGTACCTACGAGCAGTACTTC.